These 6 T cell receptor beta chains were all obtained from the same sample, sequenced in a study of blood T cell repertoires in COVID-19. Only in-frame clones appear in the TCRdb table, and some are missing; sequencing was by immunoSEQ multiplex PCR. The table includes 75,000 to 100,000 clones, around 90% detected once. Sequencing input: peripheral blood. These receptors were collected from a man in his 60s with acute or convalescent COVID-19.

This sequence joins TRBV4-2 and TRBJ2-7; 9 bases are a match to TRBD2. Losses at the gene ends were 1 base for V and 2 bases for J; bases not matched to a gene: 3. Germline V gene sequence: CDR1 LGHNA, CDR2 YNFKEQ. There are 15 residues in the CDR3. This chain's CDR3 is CASSQGGGGAYEQYF. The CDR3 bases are TGTGCCAGCAGCCAAGGGGGCGGGGGGGCCTACGAGCAGTACTTC.

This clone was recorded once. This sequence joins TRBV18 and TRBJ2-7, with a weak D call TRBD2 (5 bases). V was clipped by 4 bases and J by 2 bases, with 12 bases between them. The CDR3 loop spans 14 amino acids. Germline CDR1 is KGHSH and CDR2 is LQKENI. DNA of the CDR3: TGTGCCAGCTCACTAGACCGGACTCCCTACGAGCAGTACTTC. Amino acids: CASSLDRTPYEQYF.

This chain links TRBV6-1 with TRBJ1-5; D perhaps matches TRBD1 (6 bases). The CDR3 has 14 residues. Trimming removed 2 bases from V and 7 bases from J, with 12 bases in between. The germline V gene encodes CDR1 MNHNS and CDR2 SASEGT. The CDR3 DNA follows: TGTGCCAGCAGTGAATTGGGGGGGCGGCAGCCCCAGCATTTT. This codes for CASSELGGRQPQHF.

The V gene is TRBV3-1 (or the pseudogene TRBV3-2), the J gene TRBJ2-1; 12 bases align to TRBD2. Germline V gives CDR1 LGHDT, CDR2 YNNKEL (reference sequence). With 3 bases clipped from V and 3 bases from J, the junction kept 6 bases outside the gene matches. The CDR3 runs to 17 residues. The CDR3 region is CASSHLLAGGLYNEQFF. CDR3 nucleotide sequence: TGTGCCAGCAGCCACCTACTAGCGGGGGGCCTCTACAATGAGCAGTTCTTC.

CDR3 sequence reads: CASSFRQGANYGYTF. In DNA form, the CDR3 reads TGCGCCAGCAGCTTTCGCCAGGGGGCCAACTATGGCTACACCTTC. The chain recombines TRBV5-1 with TRBJ1-2; 8 nucleotides line up with TRBD1. Looked up from germline, CDR1 is SGHRS and CDR2 is YFSETQ. The CDR3 has 15 amino acids. Unmatched junction bases numbered 5, after V lost 2 bases and J lost 2 bases.

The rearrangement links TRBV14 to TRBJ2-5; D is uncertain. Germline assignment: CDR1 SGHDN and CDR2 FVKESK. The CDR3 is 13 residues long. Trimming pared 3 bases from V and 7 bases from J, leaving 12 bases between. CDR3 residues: CASSHLNLGTQYF. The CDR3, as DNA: TGTGCCAGCAGCCACCTCAACCTAGGGACCCAGTACTTC.